Shown below are 22 T cell receptor beta chains from a single sample sequenced in a study of T cell clones after liver transplantation. Only in-frame clones appear in the TCRdb table, and some are missing; sequencing was by immunoSEQ multiplex PCR. This table has 70,000 to 80,000 clones, more than 90% appearing once. The source material was CD4+ T cells from blood, sampled before liver transplant. The receptors shown here come from a human donor who received a liver transplant.

The gene calls are TRBV6-5 and TRBJ1-1; no definite D call. The germline V and J ends were trimmed by 8 bases and 0 bases, with 13 bases remaining between them. Per the germline V gene, CDR1 is MNHEY and CDR2 is SVGAGI. The CDR3 is 14 residues long. The CDR3 bases are TGTGCCAGCCCCAAAGTCACGGTGAACACTGAAGCTTTCTTT. Translating gives CASPKVTVNTEAFF.

This rearrangement joins TRBV11-2 to TRBJ1-3; tentative D call: TRBD1 (5 bases). CDR1 and CDR2 from the germline V gene are SGHAT and FQNNGV. V lost 0 bases, J lost 6 bases, and 12 bases lay in between. This CDR3 has 15 residues. This chain's CDR3 is CASSLDGAHTNTIYF. CDR3 nucleotide sequence: TGTGCCAGCAGCTTAGACGGGGCCCATACAAACACCATATATTTT.

This clone came up a few times. The chain is built from TRBV4-1 and TRBJ1-4; a weak D match, TRBD1 (5 bases). Germline values: CDR1 MGHRA, CDR2 YSYEKL. The CDR3 contains 15 residues. The V end was cut by 0 bases, the J end by 4 bases, with 9 bases between. The CDR3: CASSQDGTSNEKLFF. The CDR3 nucleotides read TGCGCCAGCAGCCAAGACGGGACCAGTAATGAAAAACTGTTTTTT.

The chain employs TRBV15 and TRBJ2-5, with D unclear. Germline loops: CDR1 LNHNV, CDR2 YYDKDF (reference sequence). Between the trimmed V and J ends, which lost 6 bases and 5 bases, there was a span of 16 bases. The length of the CDR3 is 14 residues. The CDR3 DNA follows: TGTGCCACCAGGGACGGACCCGTCTTGGAGACCCAGTACTTC. It yields the protein CATRDGPVLETQYF.

The chain combines TRBV12-5 with TRBJ2-5; D assignment may be TRBD1 or TRBD2 (5 bases each). The germline V and J ends were trimmed by 6 bases and 5 bases, with 13 bases remaining between them. This CDR3 has 13 amino acids. The V gene's germline CDR1 is LGHNT and CDR2 FRNRAP. CDR3 sequence reads: CASGQGGGETQYF. The CDR3, as DNA: TGTGCTAGTGGGCAGGGTGGCGGGGAGACCCAGTACTTC.

The count of this clone is one. The rearrangement joins TRBV6-6 to TRBJ1-2; possibly TRBD1 for D (5 bases). CDR3 length: 15 amino acids. In germline, CDR1 is MNHNY, CDR2 SVGAGI (reference sequence). Trimming shortened V by 8 bases and J by 4 bases, and 20 bases separated the two germline ends. The CDR3 DNA is TGTGCCAGCCGGCCCCCCGGGACCCCTTTCTATGGCTACACCTTC. Translated: CASRPPGTPFYGYTF.

The chain employs TRBV9 and TRBJ1-3; maybe TRBD1 (5 bases). V dropped 3 bases and J dropped 0 bases, with 10 bases sitting between them. This CDR3 is built from 15 residues. Germline assignment: CDR1 SGDLS and CDR2 YYNGEE. CDR3 sequence reads: CASSGQLSSGNTIYF. CDR3 DNA sequence: TGTGCCAGCAGCGGACAGCTAAGCTCTGGAAACACCATATATTTT.

This chain connects TRBV19 to TRBJ2-2; tentatively, D is TRBD2 (6 bases). The V and J ends lost 5 bases and 0 bases respectively, with 13 bases between them. Germline CDR1 reads LNHDA; CDR2 reads SQIVND (reference sequence). The CDR3 contains 16 residues. This CDR3 is CASSALGGTNTGELFF. CDR3 sequence (DNA): TGTGCCAGTAGTGCACTCGGCGGGACGAACACCGGGGAGCTGTTTTTT.

The V call is TRBV7-2, the J call TRBJ1-2; possible D gene TRBD1, 6 bases. V was clipped by 2 bases and J by 1 base, with 8 bases between them. CDR1 is SGHTA and CDR2 is FQGNSA in the germline V gene. The CDR3 consists of 14 residues. CDR3 in DNA: TGTGCCAGCAGCTTACAACAGGGTAACTATGGCTACACCTTC. This translates into CASSLQQGNYGYTF.

The rearrangement joins TRBV28 to TRBJ1-2; D remains ambiguous. Deletions cut 6 bases from V and 8 bases from J, with 13 bases between. The CDR3 loop spans 12 amino acids. CDR1 MDHEN and CDR2 SYDVKM come from the germline V gene. Here the CDR3 DNA reads TGTGCCAGCAGCCCCCGGGAACAAGGCTACACCTTC. Its translation: CASSPREQGYTF.

This chain connects TRBV5-1 to TRBJ1-2, with TRBD1 as a possible D gene (6 bases). Trimming shortened V by 9 bases and J by 4 bases, and 10 bases separated the two germline ends. This CDR3 comprises 11 residues. Germline CDR1 is SGHRS and CDR2 is YFSETQ. The CDR3 reads CATGEGYGYTF. In DNA form, the CDR3 reads TGCGCCACAGGGGAGGGCTATGGCTACACCTTC.

The rearrangement uses TRBV10-3 and TRBJ1-3; D possibly corresponds to TRBD1 (5 bases). Trimming left V 0 bases short and J 1 base short, with 10 bases between. Germline CDR1 and CDR2: ENHRY and SYGVKD. The CDR3 is made up of 16 amino acids. The CDR3 loop reads CAISESGGRSGNTIYF. The CDR3 DNA reads as TGTGCCATCAGTGAGTCTGGGGGAAGATCTGGAAACACCATATATTTT.

The genes are TRBV11-2 and TRBJ2-3; no firm D call. The length of the CDR3 is 12 residues. Per germline, CDR1 SGHAT and CDR2 FQNNGV. Trimming left V 1 base short and J 6 bases short, with 5 bases between. The CDR3 region has the DNA TGTGCCAGCAGCTTAGTATCGGATACGCAGTATTTT. This encodes CASSLVSDTQYF.

The CDR3 here is CASSLLGAGELFF. In DNA form, the CDR3 reads TGTGCCAGCAGTTTATTGGGGGCCGGGGAGCTGTTTTTT. The chain is built from TRBV28 and TRBJ2-2; D may correspond to TRBD1 or TRBD2 (5 bases each). Germline CDR1 MDHEN, CDR2 SYDVKM. This CDR3 is built from 13 residues. Trimming left V 1 base short and J 6 bases short, with 6 bases between.

This chain uses TRBV19 with TRBJ2-3; D not certain. Germline V gives CDR1 LNHDA, CDR2 SQIVND (reference sequence). The germline V and J ends were trimmed by 10 bases and 9 bases, with 20 bases remaining between them. This CDR3 has 13 amino acids. The CDR3 is CATRATTAQTQYF. The CDR3 nucleotides read TGTGCCACCCGAGCTACGACGGCCCAGACGCAGTATTTT. Filled out from reference TRBV19 and TRBJ2-3, the complete variable domain reads DGGITQSPKYLFRKEGQNVTLSCEQNLNHDAMYWYRQDPGQGLRLIYYSQIVNDFQKGDIAEGYSVSREKKESFPLTVTSAQKNPTAFYLCATRATTAQTQYFGPGTRLTVL.

The CDR3 is CASSSGRGRAETQYF. The CDR3 nucleotides read TGTGCCAGCAGCTCGGGCCGCGGGAGGGCAGAGACCCAGTACTTC. The rearrangement joins TRBV7-3 to TRBJ2-5; TRBD2 matches 9 bases. The CDR3 runs to 15 residues. The trim removed 4 bases at V and 4 bases at J, leaving 7 bases unmatched. Germline V gene data show CDR1 as SGHTA and CDR2 as FQGTGA.

There are a few counts of this clone. The chain combines TRBV30 with TRBJ1-5; TRBD1 matches 8 bases. The CDR3 totals 16 residues. V lost 3 bases, J lost 4 bases, and 11 bases stayed unmatched. Germline V gene sequence: CDR1 GTSNPN, CDR2 SVGIG (reference sequence). The CDR3 reads CAWRKGQEGGNQPQHF. CDR3 bases: TGTGCCTGGAGGAAGGGACAGGAGGGTGGAAATCAGCCCCAGCATTTT.

The V and J genes are TRBV11-3 and TRBJ2-1, with D unresolved. The germline CDR1 and CDR2 sequences are SGHNT and YENEEA. The CDR3 has 15 residues. Trimming removed 2 bases at V and 0 bases at J, with 8 bases between. The CDR3, as DNA: TGTGCCAGCAGCTTAATTGCTAGCTCCTACAATGAGCAGTTCTTC. Translating it yields CASSLIASSYNEQFF.

The chain joins TRBV18 to TRBJ2-1, with 11 bases fitting TRBD2. The CDR3 runs to 14 residues. J lost 10 bases, V lost 6 bases, and 8 bases had no gene match. Per the germline V gene, CDR1 is KGHSH and CDR2 is LQKENI. CDR3 in DNA: TGTGCCAGCTCTCAACTAGCGGGAGTTGAAGAGCAGTTCTTC. Translated, it gives CASSQLAGVEEQFF.

The chain employs TRBV5-1 and TRBJ2-1; D unresolved. V was trimmed by 0 bases and J by 6 bases, leaving 7 bases between them. CDR1 SGHRS and CDR2 YFSETQ come from the germline V gene. The CDR3 has 13 amino acids. This CDR3 reads CASSLGTANEQFF. In nucleotides, the CDR3 is TGCGCCAGCAGCTTGGGAACGGCCAATGAGCAGTTCTTC.

This chain uses TRBV5-1 with TRBJ1-2; no firm D call. Germline V CDR1 and CDR2: SGHRS, YFSETQ. This CDR3 has 15 amino acids. Between the trimmed V and J ends, which lost 0 bases and 1 base, there was a span of 10 bases. Here the CDR3 reads CASSLGQLVNYGYTF. The CDR3 DNA sequence: TGCGCCAGCAGCTTGGGTCAGTTAGTTAACTATGGCTACACCTTC.

The chain employs TRBV11-3 and TRBJ1-2; a possible D gene is TRBD1 (5 bases). Trimming shortened V by 5 bases and J by 4 bases, and 17 bases separated the two germline ends. Germline CDR1 reads SGHNT; CDR2 reads YENEEA. The CDR3 length is 15 residues. The CDR3 sequence is CASSPSREGVYGYTF. DNA of the CDR3: TGTGCCAGCAGCCCCAGCAGGGAGGGCGTCTATGGCTACACCTTC.